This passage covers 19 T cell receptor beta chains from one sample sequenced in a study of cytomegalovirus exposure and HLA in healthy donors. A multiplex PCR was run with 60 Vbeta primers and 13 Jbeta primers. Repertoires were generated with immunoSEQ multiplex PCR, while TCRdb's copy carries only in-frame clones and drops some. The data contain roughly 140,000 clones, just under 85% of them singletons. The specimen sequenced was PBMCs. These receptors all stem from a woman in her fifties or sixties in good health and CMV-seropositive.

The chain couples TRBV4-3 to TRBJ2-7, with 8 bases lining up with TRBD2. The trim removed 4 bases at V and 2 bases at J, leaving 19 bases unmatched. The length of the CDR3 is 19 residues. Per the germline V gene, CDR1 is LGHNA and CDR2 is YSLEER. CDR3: CASSPHSSGSEADTYEQYF. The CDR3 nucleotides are TGCGCCAGCAGCCCCCATAGCAGCGGGAGTGAAGCCGACACCTACGAGCAGTACTTC.

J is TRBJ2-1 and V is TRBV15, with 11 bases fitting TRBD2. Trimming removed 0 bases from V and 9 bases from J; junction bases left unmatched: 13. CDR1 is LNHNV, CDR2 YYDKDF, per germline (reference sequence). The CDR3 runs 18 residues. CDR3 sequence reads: CATSRDWGRTSGSIEQFF. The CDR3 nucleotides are TGTGCCACCAGCAGAGATTGGGGTCGAACTAGCGGGAGTATTGAGCAGTTCTTC.

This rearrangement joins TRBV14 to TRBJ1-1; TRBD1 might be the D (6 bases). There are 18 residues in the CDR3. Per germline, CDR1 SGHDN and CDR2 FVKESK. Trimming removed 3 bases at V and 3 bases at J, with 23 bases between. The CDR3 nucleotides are TGTGCCAGCAGCCACACCCCGCTAGGGGGATATGGGTACACTGAAGCTTTCTTT. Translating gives CASSHTPLGGYGYTEAFF.

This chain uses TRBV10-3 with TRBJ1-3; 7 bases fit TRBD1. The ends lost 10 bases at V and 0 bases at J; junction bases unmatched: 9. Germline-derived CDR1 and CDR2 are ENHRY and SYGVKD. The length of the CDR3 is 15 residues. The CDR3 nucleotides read TGTGCCACCTTATTGGACAGGCCCTCTGGAAACACCATATATTTT. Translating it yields CATLLDRPSGNTIYF.

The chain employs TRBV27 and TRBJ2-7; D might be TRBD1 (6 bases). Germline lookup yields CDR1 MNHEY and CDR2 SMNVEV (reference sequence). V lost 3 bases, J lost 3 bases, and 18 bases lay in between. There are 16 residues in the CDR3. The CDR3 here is CASSFGGTGFNYEQYF. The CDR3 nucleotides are TGTGCCAGCAGTTTTGGGGGAACAGGGTTTAACTACGAGCAGTACTTC.

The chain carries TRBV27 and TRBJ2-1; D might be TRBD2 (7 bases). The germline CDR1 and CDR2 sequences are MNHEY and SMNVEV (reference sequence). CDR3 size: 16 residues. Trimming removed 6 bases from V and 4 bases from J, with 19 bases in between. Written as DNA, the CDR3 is TGTGCCAGCAGCCTAGGGCGAGGGAGGGGGTACAATGAGCAGTTCTTC. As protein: CASSLGRGRGYNEQFF.

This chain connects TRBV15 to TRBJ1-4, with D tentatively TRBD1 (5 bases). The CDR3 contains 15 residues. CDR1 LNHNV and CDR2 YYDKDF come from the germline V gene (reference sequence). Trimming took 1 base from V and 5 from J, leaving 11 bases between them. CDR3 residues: CATSRADRLNEKLFF. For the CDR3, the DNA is TGTGCCACCAGCAGAGCCGACAGATTAAATGAAAAACTGTTTTTT.

CDR3 sequence reads: CAWRGIGLGGTNEKLFF. The CDR3 DNA reads TGTGCCTGGAGAGGGATAGGTTTGGGGGGGACTAATGAAAAACTGTTTTTT. This chain links TRBV30 with TRBJ1-4, with D maybe TRBD1 (5 bases). The CDR3 has 17 amino acids. V lost 3 bases to trimming and J lost 2 bases, with 19 bases between them. Germline assignment: CDR1 GTSNPN and CDR2 SVGIG (reference sequence).

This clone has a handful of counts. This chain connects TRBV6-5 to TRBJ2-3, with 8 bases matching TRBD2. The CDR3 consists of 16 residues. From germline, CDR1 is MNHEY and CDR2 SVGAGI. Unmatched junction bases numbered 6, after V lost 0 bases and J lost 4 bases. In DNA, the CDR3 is TGTGCCAGCAGTTACTCAGGAGCGGGAGTGGCAGATACGCAGTATTTT. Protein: CASSYSGAGVADTQYF.

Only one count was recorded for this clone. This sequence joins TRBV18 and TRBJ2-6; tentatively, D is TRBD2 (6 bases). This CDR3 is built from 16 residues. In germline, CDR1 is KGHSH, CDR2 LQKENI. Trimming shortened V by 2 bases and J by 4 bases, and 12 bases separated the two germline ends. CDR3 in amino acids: CASSPYAGRGANVLTF. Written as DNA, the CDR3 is TGTGCCAGCTCACCATATGCGGGGCGCGGGGCCAACGTCCTGACTTTC.

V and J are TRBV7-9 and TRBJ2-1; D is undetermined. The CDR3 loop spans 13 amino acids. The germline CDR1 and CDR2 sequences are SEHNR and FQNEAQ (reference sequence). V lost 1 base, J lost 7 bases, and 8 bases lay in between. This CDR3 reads CASSLVRGNEQFF. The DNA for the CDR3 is TGTGCCAGCAGCTTAGTACGCGGTAATGAGCAGTTCTTC.

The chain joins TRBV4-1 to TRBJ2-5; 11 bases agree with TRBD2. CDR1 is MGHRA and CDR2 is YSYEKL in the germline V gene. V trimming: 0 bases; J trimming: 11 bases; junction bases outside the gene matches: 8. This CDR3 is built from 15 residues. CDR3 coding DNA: TGCGCCAGCAGCCAAGAACTAGCGGGGGACAGCAAGCAGTACTTC. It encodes CASSQELAGDSKQYF.

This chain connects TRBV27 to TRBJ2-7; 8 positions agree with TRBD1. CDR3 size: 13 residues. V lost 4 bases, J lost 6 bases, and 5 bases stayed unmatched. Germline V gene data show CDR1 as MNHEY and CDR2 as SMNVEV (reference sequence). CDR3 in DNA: TGTGCCAGCAGTTGGGGGACAGGTATCGAGCAGTACTTC. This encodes CASSWGTGIEQYF.

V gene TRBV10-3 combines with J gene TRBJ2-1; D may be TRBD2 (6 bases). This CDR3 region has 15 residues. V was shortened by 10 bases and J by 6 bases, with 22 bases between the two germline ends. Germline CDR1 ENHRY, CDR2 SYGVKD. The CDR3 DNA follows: TGTGCCACCAGGGAGAGTCAAGCGCGGGGCAATGAGCAGTTCTTC. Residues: CATRESQARGNEQFF.

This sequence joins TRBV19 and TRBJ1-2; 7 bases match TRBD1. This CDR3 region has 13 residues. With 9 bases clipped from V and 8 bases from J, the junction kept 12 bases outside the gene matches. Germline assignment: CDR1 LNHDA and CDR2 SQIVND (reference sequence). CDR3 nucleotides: TGTGCCAGCTCACCCACCGGGACAGCAGGCTACACCTTC. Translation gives CASSPTGTAGYTF.

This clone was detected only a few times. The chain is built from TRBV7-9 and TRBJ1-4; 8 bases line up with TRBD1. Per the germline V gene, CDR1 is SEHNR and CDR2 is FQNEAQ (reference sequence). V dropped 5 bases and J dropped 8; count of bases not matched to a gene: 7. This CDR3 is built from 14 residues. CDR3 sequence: CASSPTGAREKLFF. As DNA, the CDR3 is TGTGCCAGCAGCCCGACAGGGGCGCGGGAAAAACTGTTTTTT.

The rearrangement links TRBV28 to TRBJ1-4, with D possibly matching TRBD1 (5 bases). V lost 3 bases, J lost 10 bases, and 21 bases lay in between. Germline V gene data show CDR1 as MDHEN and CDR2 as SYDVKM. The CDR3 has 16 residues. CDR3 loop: CASSFPGRVPGVKLFF. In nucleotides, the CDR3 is TGTGCCAGCAGTTTCCCTGGCAGGGTCCCGGGGGTAAAACTGTTTTTT.

As DNA, the CDR3 is TGTGCCACCAGCAGAGTGACGGGTAGCTCCTATAATTCACCCCTCCACTTT. It specifies CATSRVTGSSYNSPLHF. The chain recombines TRBV15 with TRBJ1-6; no reliable D call. The ends were cut back, 1 base at V and 0 bases at J, with 10 bases in the middle. Germline CDR1 LNHNV, CDR2 YYDKDF (reference sequence). The CDR3 has 17 amino acids. Looking up the rest from reference TRBV15 and TRBJ1-6 gives the full variable domain: DAMVIQNPRYQVTQFGKPVTLSCSQTLNHNVMYWYQQKSSQAPKLLFHYYDKDFNNEADTPDNFQSRRPNTSFCFLDIRSPGLGDTAMYLCATSRVTGSSYNSPLHFGNGTRLTVT.

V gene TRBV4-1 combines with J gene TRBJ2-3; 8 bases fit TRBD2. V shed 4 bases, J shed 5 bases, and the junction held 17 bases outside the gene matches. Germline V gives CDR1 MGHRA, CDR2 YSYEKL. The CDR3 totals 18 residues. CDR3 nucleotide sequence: TGCGCCAGCAGCCGAGACCCCTCACTAGCGGAGAGGGGAGATACGCAGTATTTT. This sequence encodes CASSRDPSLAERGDTQYF.